This T cell receptor (beta chain) appears in the sequencing data of a study of CD8 T cells in ankylosing spondylitis. Study-wide findings and caveats: Disease-linked clones reportedly showed significant enrichment in matched ankylosing spondylitis synovial fluid.

This clonotype was recorded a few times. Its target is not known. Germline CDR1 is SGHTA and CDR2 is FQGTGA. Trimming removed 4 bases from V and 0 bases from J; junction bases left unmatched: 4. The CDR3 runs to 16 residues. TCRdb analysed the 5' RACE reads with MiXCR anew, one entry per CDR3 protein. The sample carries some 270,000 distinct CDR3 sequences, approximately 30% recorded once. The sample consisted of blood, either unsorted or a sorted T cell fraction (not recorded which). This clonotype was obtained from a male donor with ankylosing spondylitis or in good health (not recorded which). This chain connects TRBV7-3 to TRBJ2-2, with 8 bases lining up with TRBD1. CDR3 loop: CASSSRTGTNTGELFF. CDR3 coding DNA: TGTGCCAGCAGCTCACGGACAGGGACGAACACCGGGGAGCTGTTTTTT.